The clone carrying this T cell receptor beta chain was detected ten times or more. The output of every sequencing run exceeded 180 million TCR-beta sequences, derived from 15-18 subjects. TCRdb re-called the 5' RACE reads with MiXCR, one entry per CDR3 protein. The table includes around 27,000 distinct CDR3 sequences, over 12% detected once. Trimming left V 0 bases short and J 1 base short, with 4 bases between. The CDR3 runs to 13 residues. CDR1 is SGHRS and CDR2 is YFSETQ in the germline V gene. These data are taken from a study of neurological immune-mediated disorders. PBMCs numbering 2 million and stored at -80 C yielded the unsorted libraries.

This TCR was sampled from a man between 65 and 85 years old in good health. The rearrangement links TRBV5-1 to TRBJ1-1; no clear D. The sequenced sample was PBMCs. This CDR3 reads CASSLDTNTEAFF. CDR3 in DNA: TGCGCCAGCAGCTTGGACACGAACACTGAAGCTTTCTTT.